Described below is a single T cell receptor (beta chain) sequence and its context. Its antigen is still unknown. The record has no base qualities; no much larger clone is one base away. Taken from cysteine to phenylalanine, the CDR3 has 15 residues. Only the CDR3 DNA is retained, 45 bases long and in frame from the first base. Sequences LGHNA (CDR1) and YNFKEQ (CDR2) are obtained from the germline V gene. At the junction V is shortened by 1 base and J by 0 bases, with 10 bases in between. The sample is drawn from a study of cytomegalovirus exposure and HLA in healthy donors (dated by TCRdb to 2016 to 2017). With respect to the entire study: An earlier analysis of about 560 of the donors reported approximately 300 Gb of sequence data and 90 million to 120 million unique TCR beta sequences obtained from approximately 180 million T cells. Typing coverage differed by locus: A, B, C, DRB1 and DQB1 were typed in about 620-630 donors, DQA1 in about 500, DPA1 in some 610, and DPB1 in around 490. The T cell repertoires of under 700 subjects were profiled by immunosequencing and related to cytomegalovirus serostatus. All discovery cohort repertoires had been generated using a single sequencing platform. Donor age, sex, ethnicity and CMV serostatus were collected together with the repertoire data. Of the 398 genotyped donors, approximately 83% fell in the genetic ancestry cluster associated with self-reported Caucasian donors. Along with the roughly 700-subject first cohort, a separate validation cohort of more than 90 different subjects was used. Rather than using new phenotypic data, the later analysis identified candidate immune exposures from TCR beta sequences and from how often those sequences occurred across donors. On average, around 240,000 unique TCR beta nucleotide sequences were sequenced per donor among about 400 genotyped donors of the cohort, with about 19% of those sequences being non-productive. An earlier analysis of fewer than 700 of the donors applied high-throughput TCR beta sequencing to assess whether each TCR beta V gene segment acted as functional or pseudogenic. The study aimed to test whether signatures of past pathogen exposure could be identified by cataloging public T cell receptors. To predict cytomegalovirus infection status, the study brought together high-throughput TCR immunosequencing, statistical association of individual TCRs with disease status, and machine learning. To study patterns of TCR occurrence, a later analysis re-analyzed previously published TCR beta repertoires from 700 or so donors and added high-resolution HLA genotyping. Class I and class II HLA loci were covered by the typing at four-digit resolution. Several DR-DQ haplotypes were handled as single units for association and clustering because linkage in the cohort was strong. A later genetic analysis took genome-wide SNP genotypes for 398 of the 666 donors and used that subset as a discovery cohort. An early release covering roughly 640 HLA-typed donors comprised roughly 300 gigabases of sequencing data and tens of millions of unique TCR sequences.

What the work shows at the level of the full study, not this receptor alone: In a later analysis, TCR association rates were found to vary across HLA loci, with the most associated TCRs seen for DRB1 alleles and the fewest for HLA-C alleles. The study listed over 150 TCR beta chains as associated with cytomegalovirus. Compared with equally common non-associated chains, HLA-associated TCR beta chains in a later analysis were more clonally expanded and had lower generation probabilities. In an earlier analysis of some 540 of the donors, most TCR beta V segments appeared in productive rearrangements about 87% or about 30% of the time, broadly matching IMGT annotations. A later analysis associated roughly 17,000 TCR beta sequences with specific HLA alleles at a false discovery rate of 0.05. In both the original and validation cohorts, the classifier was reported to diagnose cytomegalovirus status with high specificity and sensitivity. A further reported finding was that TCR beta sequences accurately predicted the HLA-A and HLA-B alleles for most subjects in the first cohort. A cluster of highly shared sequence variants was judged likely to be a technical artifact of the sequencing pipeline. Most CMV-associated TCR beta chains appeared to be HLA-restricted in a later analysis, and the HLA associations seemed to be driven largely by CMV exposure. In a later analysis, several top co-occurrence clusters were reported to appear linked to parvovirus B19, influenza, CMV and Epstein-Barr virus. For the cohort, immune exposure information was limited to CMV serostatus. Only TCR beta chains were sequenced in this cohort, and the absence of alpha or paired-chain data limited detectable features. Linkage disequilibrium might explain the correlated functional status among segregating V segments, but an unknown experimental factor could not be ruled out. Most TCR sequences were observed very rarely across donors, whereas some public TCRs were present in many individuals. The authors suggested that the approach could potentially be extended to other disease states and immunological phenotypes. In a later genetic analysis, fewer N-insertions in productive TCRs were reported among donors in an Asian-associated ancestry cluster than the approximately 670-donor mean. Some IMGT-functional V segments, including TRBV6-2 and TRBV6-3, could not be told apart with the 87-base-pair reads, so those segments were excluded. A few of the identified cytomegalovirus-associated TCR beta chains were confirmed in vitro to be specific for cytomegalovirus antigens. Because HLA typing was unavailable for some donors at each locus, only the typed subset was used in association tests. The earlier analysis of 587 of the donors excluded 15 to 20 rarely observed V segments, including chromosome 9 orphons, because counts were too low. Assigning TCR associations to individual alleles was difficult when HLA alleles, especially DR and DQ, strongly co-occurred. In a later genetic analysis, a missense DCLRE1C variant was associated with V-gene and J-gene trimming of TCR beta chains, and the association was replicated in an independent cohort. Roughly uniform sequencing depth across donors was assumed in presence/absence analyses, although this assumption may not hold.

The library was generated by the immunoSEQ multiplex PCR assay. A mixture of 60 forward primers for TCR Vbeta segments and 13 reverse primers for TCR Jbeta segments was used in the multiplex PCR. The CDR3 region of rearranged TCR beta genes was amplified from genomic DNA by a multiplex PCR assay. On the Illumina HiSeq System, the amplified TCR beta libraries were sequenced as 87-base-pair reads. Regarding the original processing steps: In a later analysis, roughly 80 million unique TCR beta chains were counted across the 650 to 700 repertoires, and around 11 million of these chains were shared by at least two donors. Raw reads were error-corrected and collapsed into unique sequences by a nearest-neighbor algorithm in which closely related sequences were merged to remove PCR and sequencing errors. Alignment of CDR3 sequences to IMGT reference sequences was used to assign V, D and J gene segments. For a sequence to be retained, at least a six-nucleotide match to both a V gene segment and a J gene segment was required. Rearrangements were classified as productive when the CDR3 lacked stop codons and remained in frame with V and J, and all other rearrangements were classified as non-productive. Following IMGT convention, CDR3 was defined as the stretch from the second conserved V-encoded cysteine up to the conserved J-encoded phenylalanine. The earlier analysis of a few hundred of the donors excluded any sequence lacking an unambiguous match to a single V gene segment. In an earlier analysis of approximately 560 of the donors, a V segment was called functional when productive rearrangements were above 56.7%, and segregating when the standard deviation between donors exceeded 5%. A statistical classification framework was built to diagnose cytomegalovirus status from the catalog of TCR beta chain sequences. In a later analysis, V and J genes were assigned by comparing TCR nucleotide sequences against IMGT/GENE-DB human TR gene sequences. A later analysis assigned CDR3 sequences and most-parsimonious VDJ recombination scenarios with the TCRdist pipeline. A later analysis defined each TCR beta chain by its CDR3 amino acid sequence plus V-gene family, and excluded reads lacking a unique V-gene family. A later analysis removed 550 to 700 highly shared, low-generation-probability nucleotide sequences to deal with suspected cross-contamination and a sequencing artifact. In a later analysis, a clonal expansion index for each public chain was calculated from normalized within-repertoire ranks of inferred template counts. A later analysis computed generation probabilities with a VDJ recombination model fitted to out-of-frame rearrangements, and checked the results against IGoR. In a later analysis, hypergeometric tests were used to score TCR-TCR, TCR-HLA and TCR-CMV co-occurrence, with a repertoire-size bias correction applied to TCR pairs. A later analysis estimated false discovery rates by permuting HLA or CMV assignments 20 times. A later analysis grouped co-occurring TCRs with DBSCAN, adding TCRdist sequence similarity when clustering within HLA-allele-positive subsets. Co-occurrence clustering excluded repertoires with fewer than 30,000 or more than 120,000 public chains, plus five with anomalous nucleotide sharing. TCRdb carries this immuneACCESS record with in-frame sequences only. Its versions omit some clonotypes, under half of them owing to an unresolved V gene in the studies checked, with the rest unexplained. From that table come the V and J calls and clone size; the DNA was used to work out D and trimming. The table for this sample lists about 130,000 clones; about 79% of them were counted only once. Of the sample, approximately 2.5% falls within the top ten clones.

The cohort consisted of some 670 healthy bone marrow donors. Cohort members were all nominally healthy when sampled, although unrecorded immune exposures were likely present. The donor was CMV seronegative and was included in the group of a few hundred seronegative cohort members. A peripheral blood sample was provided by each donor, and peripheral blood mononuclear cells were used for TCR beta sequencing. The Qiagen DNeasy Blood Extraction Kit was used to extract genomic DNA from the blood cell samples. The sequencing input was PBMCs. This TCR was recovered from a man in his fifties or sixties in good health and CMV-seronegative. Recombination connected TRBV4-2 to TRBJ2-7, with no D gene named confidently. The CDR3 corresponds to CASSQGGESSYEQYF. The base sequence is TGTGCCAGCAGCCAAGGAGGCGAAAGCTCCTACGAGCAGTACTTC.